These T cell receptor beta chains were read from a single sample in a study of blood T cells in healthy people across ages. A single record per CDR3 protein comes from TCRdb applying MiXCR to the 5' RACE reads. Counted here are 1.5 million to 2 million distinct CDR3 sequences, about 39% occurring once; the ten biggest clones make up 23%. Sequencing was performed on blood. The receptors were gathered from a human donor in good health. CDR3s include the opening cysteine and the closing phenylalanine or tryptophan. The D gene is left open where the match is weak. Not all rows give a size; the values are once, few, many and, for expanded clones, a class.

V gene: TRBV6-2/TRBV6-3
D gene: .
J gene: TRBJ2-7
clone size: .
CDR3 protein: CASSRRENEQYF
CDR3 DNA: TGTGCCAGCAGTCGTCGAGAGAACGAGCAGTACTTC

V gene: TRBV7-2
D gene: .
J gene: TRBJ2-5
clone size: few
CDR3 protein: CASSPRRVARETQYF
CDR3 DNA: TGTGCCAGCAGCCCCCGTCGGGTAGCGAGGGAGACCCAGTACTTC

V gene: TRBV7-2
D gene: TRBD1
J gene: TRBJ2-7
clone size: .
CDR3 protein: CASSLTGKGSYEQYF
CDR3 DNA: TGTGCCAGCAGCTTGACAGGGAAGGGTTCCTACGAGCAGTACTTC

V gene: TRBV2
D gene: .
J gene: TRBJ1-1
clone size: .
CDR3 protein: CASGGVANTEAFF
CDR3 DNA: TGTGCCAGCGGTGGAGTCGCCAACACTGAAGCTTTCTTT

V gene: TRBV12-3/TRBV12-4
D gene: .
J gene: TRBJ2-7
clone size: .
CDR3 protein: CASSQKGEQYF
CDR3 DNA: TGTGCCAGCAGTCAGAAGGGGGAGCAGTACTTC

V gene: TRBV27
D gene: TRBD2
J gene: TRBJ2-3
clone size: .
CDR3 protein: CASSLFSLIVSSGGRGSDTQYF
CDR3 DNA: TGTGCCAGCAGTTTATTTAGTCTGATCGTGTCTAGCGGGGGTAGAGGCTCAGATACGCAGTATTTT

V gene: TRBV19
D gene: TRBD2
J gene: TRBJ2-7
clone size: few
CDR3 protein: CASSMWTSGSYEQYF
CDR3 DNA: TGTGCCAGTAGCATGTGGACTAGCGGCTCCTACGAGCAGTACTTC

V gene: TRBV18
D gene: .
J gene: TRBJ2-7
clone size: few
CDR3 protein: CASSPRDLIEQYF
CDR3 DNA: TGTGCCAGCTCACCACGGGATCTAATCGAGCAGTACTTC

V gene: TRBV12-3/TRBV12-4
D gene: TRBD1
J gene: TRBJ1-2
clone size: .
CDR3 protein: CASSFKVSGGEKANYGYTF
CDR3 DNA: TGTGCCAGCAGTTTTAAAGTTTCAGGGGGCGAGAAGGCTAACTATGGCTACACCTTC

V gene: TRBV4-3
D gene: TRBD1
J gene: TRBJ1-5
clone size: .
CDR3 protein: CASSQDGQGNQPQHF
CDR3 DNA: TGCGCCAGCAGCCAAGATGGACAGGGTAATCAGCCCCAGCATTTT

V gene: TRBV20-1
D gene: .
J gene: TRBJ1-1
clone size: .
CDR3 protein: CSASKGGESGAFF
CDR3 DNA: TGCAGTGCTAGTAAGGGGGGCGAATCAGGAGCTTTCTTT

V gene: TRBV7-2
D gene: .
J gene: TRBJ1-1
clone size: few
CDR3 protein: CASSLVAQGGEAFF
CDR3 DNA: TGTGCCAGCAGCTTAGTTGCGCAGGGTGGTGAAGCTTTCTTT

V gene: TRBV3-1
D gene: TRBD2
J gene: TRBJ2-1
clone size: few
CDR3 protein: CASSQDTGGHNEQFF
CDR3 DNA: TGTGCCAGCAGCCAAGATACGGGGGGGCACAATGAGCAGTTCTTC

V gene: TRBV29-1
D gene: .
J gene: TRBJ1-2
clone size: .
CDR3 protein: CSVRWGGSDGYTF
CDR3 DNA: TGCAGCGTTAGGTGGGGGGGATCGGATGGCTACACCTTC

V gene: TRBV5-5
D gene: TRBD2
J gene: TRBJ2-1
clone size: .
CDR3 protein: CASSLGLATSYNEQFF
CDR3 DNA: TGTGCCAGCAGCTTGGGACTAGCGACCTCCTACAATGAGCAGTTCTTC